These 32 T cell receptor beta chains originate from one sample sequenced in a study of blood T cell repertoires in COVID-19. Clones were read by immunoSEQ multiplex PCR, and TCRdb kept only the in-frame ones, dropping some. The data show about 48,000 clones, with around 85% seen just once and 5.5% to 7% held by the top ten. The material sequenced was peripheral blood. These receptors all stem from a woman aged 55-70 years with acute or convalescent COVID-19.

On this clone: A read error may produce the germline difference seen at one junction end. This chain links TRBV7-7 with TRBJ2-5; TRBD1 is a possible D gene (6 bases). Germline CDR1 reads SSHAT; CDR2 reads FNYEAQ (reference sequence). CDR3 length equals 13 residues. CDR3 sequence: CASSRAGDETQYF. CDR3 bases: TGTGCTAGCAGCCGGGCAGGGGACGAGACCCAGTACTTC.

The chain couples TRBV4-3 to TRBJ2-6; 7 nucleotides agree with TRBD1. The CDR3 is 18 residues long. CDR1 and CDR2 from the germline V gene are LGHNA and YSLEER. V was pared by 1 base and J by 2 bases, with 8 bases of the junction left unmatched. The CDR3 coding sequence is TGCGCCAGCAGCCAAGTCTTAAAGGGGGCAGCTGGGGCCAACGTCCTGACTTTC. Its translation: CASSQVLKGAAGANVLTF.

This rearrangement joins TRBV5-1 to TRBJ2-7; 9 bases agree with TRBD1. The germline V gene encodes CDR1 SGHRS and CDR2 YFSETQ. Trimming cost V 4 bases and J 1 base; bases outside gene matches: 6. The CDR3 totals 15 residues. This chain's CDR3 is CASSPDRGWSYEQYF. The CDR3 coding sequence is TGCGCCAGCAGCCCGGACAGGGGTTGGTCCTACGAGCAGTACTTC. The full variable domain, its missing parts supplied by reference TRBV5-1 and TRBJ2-7, is KAGVTQTPRYLIKTRGQQVTLSCSPISGHRSVSWYQQTPGQGLQFLFEYFSETQRNKGNFPGRFSGRQFSNSRSEMNVSTLELGDSALYLCASSPDRGWSYEQYFGPGTRLTVT.

The rearrangement uses TRBV10-3 and TRBJ2-3, with D possibly TRBD1 on 6 matching bases. The CDR3 extends over 14 amino acids. Trimming stripped 6 bases from V and 4 bases from J, with 14 bases between. CDR1 is ENHRY and CDR2 is SYGVKD in the germline V gene. The chain's CDR3 is CAIRPDSAADTQYF. CDR3 in DNA: TGTGCCATCAGACCGGACAGTGCGGCAGATACGCAGTATTTT.

This clone was seen only once. The rearrangement joins TRBV5-1 to TRBJ2-1; D unresolved. The ends were cut back, 4 bases at V and 4 bases at J, with 12 bases in the middle. The germline V gene encodes CDR1 SGHRS and CDR2 YFSETQ. There are 14 residues in the CDR3. Written as DNA, the CDR3 is TGCGCCAGCAGCCCCGCCCTGGCATACAATGAGCAGTTCTTC. It yields the protein CASSPALAYNEQFF.

This chain joins TRBV19 and TRBJ2-1; 12 bases align to TRBD2. The V gene end was trimmed by 4 bases and the J gene end by 5 bases; junction bases not matched to a gene: 0. This CDR3 comprises 14 residues. In germline, CDR1 is LNHDA, CDR2 SQIVND (reference sequence). For the CDR3, the DNA is TGTGCCAGTAGTAGACTAGCGGGAGACAATGAGCAGTTCTTC. This sequence encodes CASSRLAGDNEQFF.

The chain links TRBV5-1 to TRBJ2-2, with TRBD2 as a possible D gene (5 bases). From germline, CDR1 is SGHRS and CDR2 YFSETQ. The CDR3 runs 15 residues. V dropped 0 bases and J dropped 2 bases, with 8 bases sitting between them. The CDR3 protein is CASSLASHNTGELFF. In DNA, the CDR3 is TGCGCCAGCAGCTTGGCTAGCCACAACACCGGGGAGCTGTTTTTT.

The chain couples TRBV19 to TRBJ1-2; D perhaps matches TRBD1 (6 bases). The CDR3 loop spans 15 amino acids. The germline CDR1 and CDR2 sequences are LNHDA and SQIVND (reference sequence). Deletions cut 5 bases from V and 5 bases from J, with 18 bases between. CDR3 nucleotides: TGTGCCAGTAGTGCCCGGACAGAAGAGAATTATGGCTACACCTTC. This encodes CASSARTEENYGYTF.

This clone has just one count. V gene TRBV6-5 combines with J gene TRBJ1-3, with 7 bases lining up with TRBD1. After removal of 4 bases from V and 3 bases from J, the junction contained 3 bases not matched to a gene. Germline V gene data show CDR1 as MNHEY and CDR2 as SVGAGI. The CDR3 has 14 amino acids. Here the CDR3 DNA reads TGTGCCAGCAGTTCCGGGACAGTTGGAAACACCATATATTTT. Its protein is CASSSGTVGNTIYF.

The CDR3 nucleotides are TGTGCCAGCAGTCCGACAGGGGGCTACGGCTACACCTTC. Translation: CASSPTGGYGYTF. The chain combines TRBV6-5 with TRBJ1-2; 10 bases map to TRBD1. Unmatched junction bases numbered 5, after V lost 5 bases and J lost 8 bases. Germline V gives CDR1 MNHEY, CDR2 SVGAGI. The length of the CDR3 is 13 residues.

The chain carries TRBV9 and TRBJ2-5; 7 positions match TRBD1. CDR3 size: 16 residues. Germline loops: CDR1 SGDLS, CDR2 YYNGEE. V lost 4 bases to trimming and J lost 2 bases; unmatched junction nucleotides: 11. CDR3 residues: CASSLTGTESQETQYF. The CDR3 DNA sequence: TGTGCCAGCAGCCTAACCGGGACAGAGTCGCAAGAGACCCAGTACTTC.

In this sample, this clone is medium-sized. V gene TRBV11-3 combines with J gene TRBJ1-1; perhaps TRBD1 as D (6 bases). CDR3 length: 14 residues. CDR1 is SGHNT and CDR2 is YENEEA in the germline V gene. V lost 4 bases to trimming and J lost 4 bases, with 13 bases between them. CDR3 sequence: CASSSSTGSTEAFF. The DNA for the CDR3 is TGTGCCAGCAGCTCGTCGACAGGCTCCACTGAAGCTTTCTTT.

The V gene is TRBV5-4, the J gene TRBJ1-1; TRBD1 matches 7 bases. After removal of 1 base from V and 3 bases from J, the junction contained 3 bases not matched to a gene. This CDR3 comprises 14 residues. Germline CDR1 and CDR2: SGHNT and YYREEE (reference sequence). CDR3 sequence (DNA): TGTGCCAGCAGCTTGAAGGGGGCGGACACTGAAGCTTTCTTT. As protein: CASSLKGADTEAFF.

The rearrangement links TRBV14 to TRBJ2-1, with 8 bases lining up with TRBD2. This CDR3 has 16 residues. V lost 2 bases, J lost 4 bases, and 7 bases stayed unmatched. Germline CDR1 and CDR2: SGHDN and FVKESK. DNA for the CDR3: TGTGCCAGCAGCCAACATGCACTAGCGGAGTACAATGAGCAGTTCTTC. It is translated as CASSQHALAEYNEQFF.

This chain uses TRBV18 with TRBJ1-6, with 7 bases matching TRBD1. Germline V gene data show CDR1 as KGHSH and CDR2 as LQKENI. This CDR3 has 18 amino acids. V was clipped by 6 bases and J by 0 bases; unmatched bases: 11. The CDR3 reads CASSLRDSKFSYNSPLHF. In DNA, the CDR3 is TGTGCCAGCTCCCTCCGGGACAGCAAATTCTCCTATAATTCACCCCTCCACTTT.

The chain employs TRBV7-9 and TRBJ2-2; D perhaps matches TRBD2 (5 bases). CDR1 is SEHNR and CDR2 is FQNEAQ in the germline V gene (reference sequence). Trimming took off 7 bases at V and 3 bases at J, with 15 bases between the two ends. The CDR3 has 15 amino acids. Here the CDR3 reads CASTPQAADTGELFF. CDR3 coding DNA: TGTGCCAGCACCCCACAAGCGGCGGACACCGGGGAGCTGTTTTTT.

This clone was counted once. The V gene is TRBV10-1, the J gene TRBJ1-4; 8 nucleotides align to TRBD1. The V and J ends lost 11 bases and 4 bases, in that order; junction bases with no gene match: 12. This CDR3 is 15 amino acids long. CDR1 is WNHNN and CDR2 is SYGVQD in the germline V gene (reference sequence). DNA of the CDR3: TGCGCCGGTCGGCCGGACAGGGCTTTTAATGAAAAACTGTTTTTT. Its translation is CAGRPDRAFNEKLFF.

The chain combines TRBV9 with TRBJ2-5; perhaps TRBD2 as D (6 bases). Germline lookup yields CDR1 SGDLS and CDR2 YYNGEE. V lost 4 bases and J 4 bases, leaving 17 bases between the germline ends. This CDR3 contains 15 residues. As DNA, the CDR3 is TGTGCCAGCAGCCCAAGGAGGGCCGATGGAGAGACCCAGTACTTC. This translates into CASSPRRADGETQYF.

The chain recombines TRBV6-5 with TRBJ2-7; unclear D gene. The germline V gene encodes CDR1 MNHEY and CDR2 SVGAGI. Trimming shortened V by 7 bases and J by 6 bases, and 13 bases separated the two germline ends. The CDR3 is 12 amino acids. The CDR3 coding sequence is TGTGCCAGCACCCCGGTGACGGGCGAGCAGTACTTC. Protein sequence: CASTPVTGEQYF.

V usage is TRBV5-6 and J usage is TRBJ2-1; 8 nucleotides align to TRBD2. Per the germline V gene, CDR1 is SGHDT and CDR2 is YYEEEE. The CDR3 spans 17 residues. The V segment lost 1 base and the J segment 1 base; nucleotides outside the gene matches: 7. CDR3: CASSLWLAGLSYNEQFF. CDR3 nucleotide sequence: TGTGCCAGCAGCTTGTGGCTAGCGGGCCTATCCTACAATGAGCAGTTCTTC.

CDR3 DNA: TGTGCCACCAGCGCCTCCGGCTGGCAGGCCGCCAACACTGAAGCTTTCTTT. Encoded protein: CATSASGWQAANTEAFF. The V call is TRBV15, the J call TRBJ1-1; no clear D gene. The CDR3 sequence is 17 residues long. Germline CDR1 LNHNV, CDR2 YYDKDF (reference sequence). V lost 5 bases, J lost 2 bases, and 21 bases lay in between. The full variable domain, completed using reference TRBV15 and TRBJ1-1, is DAMVIQNPRYQVTQFGKPVTLSCSQTLNHNVMYWYQQKSSQAPKLLFHYYDKDFNNEADTPDNFQSRRPNTSFCFLDIRSPGLGDTAMYLCATSASGWQAANTEAFFGQGTRLTVV.

V and J are TRBV7-9 and TRBJ2-3, with 12 positions matching TRBD2. Trimming at V came to 0 bases and at J to 6 bases, leaving 1 base not matched to a gene. The length of the CDR3 is 15 residues. Germline V lookup: CDR1 SEHNR, CDR2 FQNEAQ (reference sequence). The CDR3 DNA is TGTGCCAGCAGCTTAGCGACTAGCGGGAGCGATACGCAGTATTTT. It is translated as CASSLATSGSDTQYF.

This chain connects TRBV5-5 to TRBJ1-4, with D unclear. The CDR3 length is 15 residues. Germline loops: CDR1 SGHKS, CDR2 YYEKEE (reference sequence). The germline V and J ends were trimmed by 4 bases and 3 bases, with 13 bases remaining between them. The CDR3 nucleotides read TGTGCCAGCAGCCTTGGTGGGCGGGCTAATGAAAAACTGTTTTTT. It specifies CASSLGGRANEKLFF. The entire variable domain, with the rest obtained from reference TRBV5-5 and TRBJ1-4, is as follows: DAGVTQSPTHLIKTRGQQVTLRCSPISGHKSVSWYQQVLGQGPQFIFQYYEKEERGRGNFPDRFSARQFPNYSSELNVNALLLGDSALYLCASSLGGRANEKLFFGSGTQLSVL.

The chain recombines TRBV5-4 with TRBJ1-6; D might be TRBD1 (6 bases). Trimming took off 0 bases at V and 11 bases at J, with 9 bases between the two ends. The CDR3 sequence is 13 residues long. The germline CDR1 and CDR2 sequences are SGHNT and YYREEE (reference sequence). CDR3 amino acids: CASSLGQDPPLHF. The CDR3 nucleotides read TGTGCCAGCAGCTTGGGACAGGATCCACCCCTCCACTTT.

This clone was seen more than once but under ten times. The chain carries TRBV6-6 and TRBJ1-1; D remains ambiguous. Germline loops: CDR1 MNHNY, CDR2 SVGAGI (reference sequence). Trimming took off 6 bases at V and 7 bases at J, with 15 bases between the two ends. This CDR3 has 13 amino acids. The CDR3 spells CASRPDILGEAFF. CDR3 nucleotide sequence: TGTGCCAGCAGACCCGACATTTTGGGTGAAGCTTTCTTT.

This clone was recorded a few times. The chain couples TRBV27 to TRBJ2-1, with 7 positions matching TRBD1. The germline V gene has CDR1 MNHEY and CDR2 SMNVEV (reference sequence). The CDR3 runs to 17 residues. The V gene end was trimmed by 0 bases and the J gene end by 6 bases; junction bases not matched to a gene: 11. DNA of the CDR3: TGTGCCAGCAGTTTATCGAAGGGTATCAGGGGGAGCAATGAGCAGTTCTTC. It codes for CASSLSKGIRGSNEQFF.

The CDR3, as DNA: TGTGCCAGCAGCCTCGGGACAGTTGGGACCAAAAACATTCAGTACTTC. Translated, it gives CASSLGTVGTKNIQYF. V usage is TRBV7-2 and J usage is TRBJ2-4; 7 nucleotides match TRBD1. The V and J ends lost 5 bases and 2 bases, in that order; junction bases with no gene match: 9. This CDR3 contains 16 residues. Per germline, CDR1 SGHTA and CDR2 FQGNSA. The variable domain in full, with the rest retrieved from reference TRBV7-2 and TRBJ2-4, is GAGVSQSPSNKVTEKGKDVELRCDPISGHTALYWYRQSLGQGLEFLIYFQGNSAPDKSGLPSDRFSAERTGGSVSTLTIQRTQQEDSAVYLCASSLGTVGTKNIQYFGAGTRLSVL.

This chain uses TRBV5-1 with TRBJ1-4, with 7 bases fitting TRBD1. The junction had 7 bases not matched to a gene; V was cut back by 4 bases and J by 16 bases. This CDR3 has 11 amino acids. Germline CDR1 is SGHRS and CDR2 is YFSETQ. The CDR3 reads CASSPGTEWFF. The CDR3 region has the DNA TGCGCCAGCAGCCCCGGGACAGAATGGTTTTTT.

The CDR3 sequence: CASYRGSYGYTF. CDR3 coding DNA: TGTGCCAGCTACAGGGGAAGCTATGGCTACACCTTC. This rearrangement joins TRBV12-3 or TRBV12-4 to TRBJ1-2; TRBD1 aligns across 7 bases. This CDR3 comprises 12 residues. Germline trimming cut 8 bases from V and 4 bases from J; bases unmatched to any gene: 4.

The J gene is TRBJ2-1, the V gene TRBV7-2; a weak D match, TRBD1 (5 bases). Trimming took 3 bases from V and 9 from J, leaving 12 bases between them. CDR1 and CDR2 from the germline V gene are SGHTA and FQGNSA. The CDR3 is made up of 13 amino acids. CDR3 nucleotide sequence: TGTGCCAGCAGCTTTCTTGGTAGGGGTGAGCAGTTCTTC. This sequence encodes CASSFLGRGEQFF.

The chain links TRBV6-5 to TRBJ1-6, with D maybe TRBD1 (6 bases). Trimming cost V 8 bases and J 7 bases, with 15 bases left between them. Germline V gene data show CDR1 as MNHEY and CDR2 as SVGAGI. The CDR3 has 14 amino acids. The CDR3 nucleotides are TGTGCCAGCGCTTCCAGGGGTGAGAATTCACCCCTCCACTTT. It translates to CASASRGENSPLHF.

The rearrangement joins TRBV5-8 to TRBJ2-7; 7 nucleotides line up with TRBD2. J was trimmed by 3 bases and V by 2 bases; bases with no gene match: 5. Germline CDR1 is SGHTS and CDR2 is YDEGEE. The CDR3 contains 14 residues. The CDR3 nucleotides read TGTGCCAGCAGCTTCCCAGCGGGGAGCTACGAGCAGTACTTC. Protein: CASSFPAGSYEQYF.